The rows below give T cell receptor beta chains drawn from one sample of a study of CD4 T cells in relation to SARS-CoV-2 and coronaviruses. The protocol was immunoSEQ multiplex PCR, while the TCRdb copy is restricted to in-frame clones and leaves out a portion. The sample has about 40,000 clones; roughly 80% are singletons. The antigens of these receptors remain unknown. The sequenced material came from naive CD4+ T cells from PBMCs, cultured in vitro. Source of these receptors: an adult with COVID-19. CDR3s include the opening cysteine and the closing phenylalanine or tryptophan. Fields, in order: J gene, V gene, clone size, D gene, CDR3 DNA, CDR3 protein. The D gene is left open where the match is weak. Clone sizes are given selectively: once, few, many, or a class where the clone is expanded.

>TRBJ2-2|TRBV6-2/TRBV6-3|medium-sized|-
TGTGCCAGCAGTTACTCGACCACCGGGGAGCTGTTTTTT
CASSYSTTGELFF
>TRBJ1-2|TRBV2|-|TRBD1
TGTGCCAGCAGGCCCTTGACAGGGGTTGAAGGCTACACCTTC
CASRPLTGVEGYTF
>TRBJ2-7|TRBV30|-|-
TGTGCCTGGAGTGTCCTCGGCGAGCAGTACTTC
CAWSVLGEQYF
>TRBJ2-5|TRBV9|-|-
TGTGCCAGCAGCGCCGTCGGGGGAGTTGGAGAGACCCAGTACTTC
CASSAVGGVGETQYF
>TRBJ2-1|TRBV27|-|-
TGTGCCAGCAGTTTATTTTGGGCAGGGGTGGCTCTTAATGAGCAGTTCTTC
CASSLFWAGVALNEQFF
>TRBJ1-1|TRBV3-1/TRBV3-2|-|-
TGTGCCAGCAGCCAAGCATACTCGAGGGACTCCACTGAAGCTTTCTTT
CASSQAYSRDSTEAFF
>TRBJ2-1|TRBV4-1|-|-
TGCGCCAGCAGCCAAGATCCCAGCGCTTCCTTGGCGGGGAATGAGCAGTTCTTC
CASSQDPSASLAGNEQFF
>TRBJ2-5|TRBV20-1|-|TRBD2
TGCAGTGCTGTTAGAGGGAGGGCCCAGTACTTC
CSAVRGRAQYF
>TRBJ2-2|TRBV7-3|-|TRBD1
TGTGCCAGCAGCACAGGGGCCAACACCGGGGAGCTGTTTTTT
CASSTGANTGELFF
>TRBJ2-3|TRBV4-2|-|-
TGTGCCAGCTCCCGGGACTTGAGTGTACAGGACCTTAGCACAGATACGCAGTATTTT
CASSRDLSVQDLSTDTQYF
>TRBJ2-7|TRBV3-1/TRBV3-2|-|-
TGTGCCAGCAGCCGCCCGGGGGACAGTGTATACGAGCAGTACTTC
CASSRPGDSVYEQYF
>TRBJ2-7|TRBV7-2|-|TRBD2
TGTGCCAGCAGCTTAATGGTAGCGGGACCCTACGAGCAGTACTTC
CASSLMVAGPYEQYF
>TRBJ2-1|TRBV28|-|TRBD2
TGTGCCAGCAGTTTACTCCTAGCGGGGAGTCATGAGCAGTTCTTC
CASSLLLAGSHEQFF
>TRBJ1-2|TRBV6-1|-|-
TGTGCCAGCAGTGACTACGACCGGGACACCAACTATGGCTACACCTTC
CASSDYDRDTNYGYTF
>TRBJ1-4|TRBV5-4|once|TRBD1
TGTGCCAGCAGCTCCGTTACGGACAGGGAAAATGAAAAACTGTTTTTT
CASSSVTDRENEKLFF
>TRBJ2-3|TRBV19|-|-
TGTGCCAGTAGTATAGGAACATGGGGTACGCAGTATTTT
CASSIGTWGTQYF
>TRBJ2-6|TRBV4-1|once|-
TGCGCCAGCAGCCCGGGGAGGTTCGCAGGGCCCACCCCTGGGGCCAACGTCCTGACTTTC
CASSPGRFAGPTPGANVLTF
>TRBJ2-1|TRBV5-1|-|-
TGCGCCAGCAGCTTGGAGAGGTCTCAACCCGGGAATGAGCAGTTCTTC
CASSLERSQPGNEQFF
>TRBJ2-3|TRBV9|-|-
TGTGCCAGCAGCGTAGCTCGGGCAAGCACGGGAGTGGGAGATACGCAGTATTTT
CASSVARASTGVGDTQYF
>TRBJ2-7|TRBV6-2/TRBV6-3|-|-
TGTGCCAGCAGTTACTGCCGGATTGGGGGCCAGTGCGAGCAGTACTTC
CASSYCRIGGQCEQYF
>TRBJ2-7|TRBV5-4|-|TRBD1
TGTGCCAGCAGTGCGGGAACCGGGACAGGGGGCGTAGAGCAGTACTTC
CASSAGTGTGGVEQYF
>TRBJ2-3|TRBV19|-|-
TGTGCCAGTAGTGAACAGTCCGCAGATACGCAGTATTTT
CASSEQSADTQYF
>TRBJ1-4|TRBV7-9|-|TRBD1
TGTGCCAGCAGCCCGAAACCGGGACAGAGAGATGAAAAACTGTTTTTT
CASSPKPGQRDEKLFF
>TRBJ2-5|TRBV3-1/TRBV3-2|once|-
TGTGCCAGCAGCCAGGGGAGGGAGACCCAGTACTTC
CASSQGRETQYF
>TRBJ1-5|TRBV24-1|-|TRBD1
TGTGCCACCAGTGGGCAGGGGGATCAGCCCCAGCATTTT
CATSGQGDQPQHF
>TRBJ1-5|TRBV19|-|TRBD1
TGTGCCAGTAGTCCCCAGGGGGCGAGCAATCAGCCCCAGCATTTT
CASSPQGASNQPQHF
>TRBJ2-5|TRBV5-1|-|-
TGCGCCAGCAGCTTGTCAGGGGTCGGGACCCAGTACTTC
CASSLSGVGTQYF
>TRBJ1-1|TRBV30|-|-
TGTGCCTGGAGTGACAGACAGGCCTCTGAAGCTTTCTTT
CAWSDRQASEAFF
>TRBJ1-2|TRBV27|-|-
TGTGCCAGCAGTTTATACGGGGGCGAGACTAGTGGCTACACCTTC
CASSLYGGETSGYTF
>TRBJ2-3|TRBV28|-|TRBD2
TGTGCCAGCAGTTCTAGCGGGAGGGAGCGGAGAGATACGCAGTATTTT
CASSSSGRERRDTQYF
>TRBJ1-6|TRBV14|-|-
TGTGCCAGCAGCCAGACGAAGTTGCCGAACGTAAATTCACCCCTCCACTTT
CASSQTKLPNVNSPLHF
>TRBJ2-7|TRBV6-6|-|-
TGTGCCAGCAGTTACATGGAGCTCACCTACGAGCAGTACTTC
CASSYMELTYEQYF
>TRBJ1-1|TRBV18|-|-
TGTGCCAGCTCACCATACGTCCGGTGGGGCACTGAAGCTTTCTTT
CASSPYVRWGTEAFF
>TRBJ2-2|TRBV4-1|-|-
TGCGCCAGCAGCCAAGGGGAGGCCGGGGAGCTGTTTTTT
CASSQGEAGELFF
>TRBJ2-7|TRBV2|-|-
TGTGCCAGCAGGGGGGACTCCTACGAGCAGTACTTC
CASRGDSYEQYF
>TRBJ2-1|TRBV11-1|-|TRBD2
TGTGCCAGCAGCTTAGCGTGGGGGACTAGCCCCACTGAGCAGTTCTTC
CASSLAWGTSPTEQFF
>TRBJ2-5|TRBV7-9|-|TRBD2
TGTGCCAGCAGCTTAAAGCAGACTAGCGGGGTCCAAGAGACCCAGTACTTC
CASSLKQTSGVQETQYF
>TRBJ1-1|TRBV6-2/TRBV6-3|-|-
TGTGCCAGCAGTTACTCTTATCCCGACACTGAAGCTTTCTTT
CASSYSYPDTEAFF
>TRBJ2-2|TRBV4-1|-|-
TGCGCCAGCAGCCAAGACAAGGACCGGACGGGTGACACCGGGGAGCTGTTTTTT
CASSQDKDRTGDTGELFF
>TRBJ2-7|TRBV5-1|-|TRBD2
TGCGCCAGCAGCTTCTTACTAGCGGGAGGATGGGAGCAGTACTTC
CASSFLLAGGWEQYF
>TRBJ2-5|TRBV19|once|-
TGTGCCAGTAGTATAGACAGTCAAGAGACCCAGTACTTC
CASSIDSQETQYF
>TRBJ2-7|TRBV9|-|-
TGTGCCAGCAGCGTAGGTGGTAGCCATACGAGCGAGCAGTACTTC
CASSVGGSHTSEQYF
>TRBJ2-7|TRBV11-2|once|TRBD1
TGTGCCAGCAGCACACCCCGGGACAGGACCTACGAGCAGTACTTC
CASSTPRDRTYEQYF
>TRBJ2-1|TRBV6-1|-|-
TGTGCCAGCAGTGGAACCGGGACGGGGGGCGGCTACAATGAGCAGTTCTTC
CASSGTGTGGGYNEQFF
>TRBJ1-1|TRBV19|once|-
TGTGCCAGTAGTATTTCAGGAGCCTACACTGAAGCTTTCTTT
CASSISGAYTEAFF
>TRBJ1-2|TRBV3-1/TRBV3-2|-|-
TGTGCCAGCAGGACAGATGGGAACTATGGCTACACCTTC
CASRTDGNYGYTF
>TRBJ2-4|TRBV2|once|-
TGTGCCAGCAGTTGGGTGATAGCCAAAAACATTCAGTACTTC
CASSWVIAKNIQYF